This T cell receptor beta chain was obtained from a study of blood T cell repertoires in COVID-19. Study summary: Collection of acute and convalescent COVID-19 samples took place in the United States, Italy and Spain. T cells, B-cell-depleted T cells, or PBMCs supplied cDNA or gDNA.

How the authors handled the data: The authors estimated nucleated cell counts from reference gene primer amplification. Sequencing used immunoSEQ multiplex PCR; TCRdb keeps in-frame clones, though not all of them. The DNA gave D and trimming, while V, J and clone size come from that table. Of 75,000 to 95,000 clones in the sample, about 80% are singletons; the top ten hold around 6.6%. In its sample, this clone was seen once. Trimming removed 3 bases from V and 7 bases from J; junction bases left unmatched: 7. CDR3 length: 15 amino acids. Germline lookup yields CDR1 LNHDA and CDR2 SQIVND (reference sequence).

The sample was peripheral blood. The clonotype originates from a man aged 55 to 70 with acute or convalescent COVID-19. The rearrangement links TRBV19 to TRBJ2-1, with 9 bases fitting TRBD2. CDR3 in DNA: TGTGCCAGTAGTATCGGGCTAGCGGGGAGGAATGAGCAGTTCTTC. As protein: CASSIGLAGRNEQFF.